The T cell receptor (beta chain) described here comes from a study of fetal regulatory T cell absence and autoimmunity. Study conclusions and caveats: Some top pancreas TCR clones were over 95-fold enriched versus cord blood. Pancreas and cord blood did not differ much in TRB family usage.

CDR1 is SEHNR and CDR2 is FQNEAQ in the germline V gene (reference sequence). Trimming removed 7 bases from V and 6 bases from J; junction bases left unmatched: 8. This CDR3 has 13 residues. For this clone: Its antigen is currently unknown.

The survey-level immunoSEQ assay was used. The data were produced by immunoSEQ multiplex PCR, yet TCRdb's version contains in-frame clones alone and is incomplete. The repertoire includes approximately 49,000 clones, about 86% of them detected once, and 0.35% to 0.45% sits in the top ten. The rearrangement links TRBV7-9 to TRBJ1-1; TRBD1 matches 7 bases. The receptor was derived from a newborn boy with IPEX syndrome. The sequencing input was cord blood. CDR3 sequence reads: CASTERDRAEAFF. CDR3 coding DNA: TGTGCCAGCACGGAACGTGACAGGGCTGAAGCTTTCTTT.